This T cell receptor (beta chain) appears in the sequencing data of a study of identifying expanded T cells in peripheral blood (dated by TCRdb to between 2018 and 2020). As for the study more broadly: Technical replicates were generated by sequencing separate aliquots of the same genomic DNA pool, with four replicates compared pairwise.

The immunoSEQ Assay, which uses bias-controlled multiplex PCR amplification of genomic DNA, was used to profile TCRbeta CDR3 regions. The original pipeline was this. The absolute abundance of each unique TCRbeta CDR3 region was quantified after sequences were collapsed and filtered. Differential abundance was assessed using a binomial (Fisher-equivalent) model and a beta-binomial model in which time-dependent variance fitted from healthy donors was added. Clones with fewer than 5 combined templates were removed, and a clone was called differentially abundant if the clone's Benjamini-Hochberg FDR was below 0.01. Beta-binomial variance was modeled as a function of total template count across the two samples using the form v = (b*log(k)+a)^2. This is the immuneACCESS table as TCRdb keeps it, with only in-frame sequences that have V and J called. A part of the clones is gone; compared with another copy, unresolved V genes explain less than half, and the rest is unexplained. D and trimming were read from the DNA, whereas the V and J calls and clone size are those reported in that table. Within this sample are about 100,000 clones, with 70% to 90% of them counted one time only. The top ten hold approximately 18% of the sample.

About this clone: Its antigen remains undetermined. Base quality data are lacking; no much larger clone is found one base away.

Looking up the germline V gene (reference sequence) yields CDR1 SEHNR and CDR2 FQNEAQ. Taken from cysteine to phenylalanine, the CDR3 has 13 residues. Only the CDR3 DNA stays, 39 bases, in frame from base 1. V loses 3 bases, J loses 3 bases, and the germline ends lie 8 bases apart. General findings and caveats noted by the study authors: The authors expected that biological variance in healthy repertoires might rise further over much longer intervals, such as months to years. Variance in clone template counts between approximately two-week samples significantly increased with total template count across all healthy donors. About 1.3 differentially abundant clones were flagged by the binomial model between technical replicates, whereas about 17 and 20 were flagged over around two weeks and four weeks, respectively. Across all healthy-donor time intervals, the beta-binomial model significantly cut both the number of clones called differentially abundant and the false-positive rate.

During the collection period, no immune events, such as infections, were documented for the healthy donors. Time-dependent variance in a beta-binomial model of T-cell clone differential abundance was calibrated using healthy-donor blood repertoires as a training cohort. There were some 10 healthy donors in the training cohort, of whom 3 were female and 7 were male. An age range of about 29 to 70 years, with an average of around 42 years, was recorded for the donors. Whole blood from each healthy donor was obtained from a commercial supplier and was collected at three time points 2 to 3 weeks apart. Genomic DNA was extracted from unsorted whole blood for immunosequencing.

The sequenced material came from blood. This chain joins TRBV7-9 to TRBJ1-2, with the D gene not confidently named. The TCR sequence derives from a person aged 18-70 years in good health. The CDR3 sequence is CASSFAGHYGYTF. Here is the DNA: TGTGCCAGCAGCTTCGCAGGACACTATGGCTACACCTTC.